The 29 T cell receptor beta chains listed next were all sequenced from one sample in a study of CD8 T cells in ankylosing spondylitis (dated by TCRdb to the late 2010s). Library construction relied on 5' RACE. Sequenced using an Illumina HiSeq 2500. The raw public reads went through TCRdb reprocessing: fastp at Q25, MiXCR clone calling, in-frame beta chains kept. Each CDR3 protein gets just one entry, which takes the most common genes and DNA from the rows behind it. A total of approximately 130,000 distinct CDR3 sequences appear in this sample, roughly an eighth of them only once. The ten top clones hold around 4.3% of the sample. The material sequenced was blood, either unsorted or a sorted T cell fraction (not recorded which). Source of these receptors: a female donor with ankylosing spondylitis or in good health (not recorded which).

This clonotype was detected ten times or more. The J gene is TRBJ2-7, the V gene TRBV5-1; D not certain. The CDR3 runs to 11 residues. Germline V CDR1 and CDR2: SGHRS, YFSETQ. V dropped 4 bases and J dropped 2 bases, with 4 bases sitting between them. In DNA, the CDR3 is TGCGCCAGCAGCAATACCTACGAGCAGTACTTC. Translated: CASSNTYEQYF.

Of note for this clonotype: Mismatch with germline at one junction end may stem from a read error. Here the CDR3 DNA reads TGTGTCAGCAGCTTAGGGGGCGGCAATCAGCCCCAGCATTTT. This codes for CVSSLGGGNQPQHF. The chain recombines TRBV7-2 with TRBJ1-5, with 7 bases fitting TRBD1. The CDR3 extends over 14 amino acids. CDR1 and CDR2 (germline): SGHTA, FQGNSA.

Many counts were recorded for this clonotype. The chain joins TRBV20-1 to TRBJ2-1, with D possibly being TRBD2 (6 bases). V was clipped by 1 base and J by 3 bases, with 13 bases between them. Germline CDR1 DFQATT, CDR2 SNEGSKA (reference sequence). The CDR3 sequence is 15 residues long. Written as DNA, the CDR3 is TGCAGTGCTAGAGCGGCAGGGCGGGACTACAATGAGCAGTTCTTC. Translated: CSARAAGRDYNEQFF.

Notes on this clonotype: This may arise from a read error, as a much more abundant clone is one base away. J is TRBJ2-7 and V is TRBV11-2; perhaps TRBD1 as D (7 bases). Trimming removed 8 bases from V and 6 bases from J, with 26 bases in between. This CDR3 has 16 amino acids. Germline V gene sequence: CDR1 SGHAT, CDR2 FQNNGV. CDR3 sequence (DNA): TGTGCCAGCTCCATTTGGCAGGGGGAGGTGGGGGCCGAGCAGTACTTC. It yields the protein CASSIWQGEVGAEQYF.

This clonotype has only one observation. Relative to the germline gene, one junction end is altered; a read error may explain this. This chain joins TRBV5-1 and TRBJ2-7; 9 positions agree with TRBD2. CDR1 is SGHRS, CDR2 YFSETQ, per germline. The CDR3 spans 15 residues. DNA of the CDR3: TGCGTCAGCAGCTTAGTGGGGACTAGCTCCTACGAGCCGTACTTC. It translates to CVSSLVGTSSYEPYF.

Comment on this clonotype: A much larger clone differs by one base, so this may be a read error. The CDR3 does not end in the conserved phenylalanine or tryptophan, so this is likely a read error. The chain carries TRBV29-1 and TRBJ1-1; the D is unclear. This CDR3 spans 12 amino acids. Trimming pared 4 bases from V and 1 base from J, leaving 7 bases between. In germline, CDR1 is SQVTM, CDR2 ANQGSEA. CDR3 loop: CSVAQANTEAFY. Here the CDR3 DNA reads TGCAGCGTTGCCCAGGCGAACACTGAAGCTTTCTAT.

The rearrangement uses TRBV28 and TRBJ2-7, with TRBD2 identical over 7 bases. Trimming removed 6 bases from V and 5 bases from J; junction bases left unmatched: 16. The CDR3 is made up of 16 amino acids. CDR1 is MDHEN and CDR2 is SYDVKM in the germline V gene. Here the CDR3 reads CASRPPLTSSVHEQYF. CDR3 sequence (DNA): TGTGCCAGCAGGCCTCCCCTGACTAGCAGCGTCCACGAGCAGTACTTC.

This clonotype was found many times. This rearrangement joins TRBV9 to TRBJ2-7; TRBD2 matches at 8 bases. Germline V gene data show CDR1 as SGDLS and CDR2 as YYNGEE. V lost 3 bases, J lost 1 base, and 6 bases stayed unmatched. There are 15 residues in the CDR3. In DNA form, the CDR3 reads TGTGCCAGCAGCGGAGAGCGGGGGCCATCCTACGAGCAGTACTTC. Protein product: CASSGERGPSYEQYF.

This clonotype occurred many times. The V and J genes are TRBV12-3 or TRBV12-4 and TRBJ2-1, with D possibly matching TRBD2 (6 bases). The ends were cut back, 9 bases at V and 6 bases at J, with 21 bases in the middle. CDR3 length: 15 amino acids. CDR3: CASTMAIADFNEQFF. The CDR3 nucleotides read TGTGCCAGTACAATGGCCATAGCGGACTTCAATGAGCAGTTCTTC.

The chain combines TRBV5-6 with TRBJ2-5, with D perhaps matching TRBD1 or TRBD2 (6 bases each). The CDR3 spans 15 residues. V was pared by 4 bases and J by 5 bases, with 18 bases between. Germline-derived CDR1 and CDR2 are SGHDT and YYEEEE. CDR3 in amino acids: CASSTRRLGGETQYF. The CDR3, as DNA: TGTGCCAGCAGCACTCGGCGACTAGGGGGGGAGACCCAGTACTTC.

This clonotype has at least ten counts. Here the CDR3 reads CATSGSSYNEQFF. As DNA, the CDR3 is TGTGCCACCAGCGGAAGCTCCTACAATGAGCAGTTCTTC. This chain links TRBV24-1 with TRBJ2-1; no clear D gene. The V gene's germline CDR1 is KGHDR and CDR2 SFDVKD. The CDR3 runs to 13 residues. Between the trimmed V and J ends, which lost 7 bases and 0 bases, there was a span of 6 bases.

This clonotype was detected ten times or more. The genes are TRBV7-2 and TRBJ2-3, with unresolved D. The CDR3 sequence is 11 residues long. Trimming took off 2 bases at V and 8 bases at J, with 5 bases between the two ends. CDR1 is SGHTA, CDR2 FQGNSA, per germline. The CDR3 sequence: CASSLSGTQYF. The CDR3 region has the DNA TGTGCCAGCAGCTTATCCGGTACGCAGTATTTT. The entire variable domain, with the rest obtained from reference TRBV7-2 and TRBJ2-3, is as follows: GAGVSQSPSNKVTEKGKDVELRCDPISGHTALYWYRQSLGQGLEFLIYFQGNSAPDKSGLPSDRFSAERTGGSVSTLTIQRTQQEDSAVYLCASSLSGTQYFGPGTRLTVL.

Ten or more counts support this clonotype. The rearrangement links TRBV25-1 to TRBJ2-7; D call uncertain. CDR1 is MGHDK and CDR2 is SYGVNS in the germline V gene. The V end lost 8 bases, the J end lost 6 bases, and 2 bases lay between the germline ends. The CDR3 has 8 amino acids. The CDR3 DNA follows: TGTGCCAGCCCCGAGCAGTACTTC. It translates to CASPEQYF.

This clonotype showed up just once. The chain is built from TRBV18 and TRBJ2-2; D uncertain. Germline CDR1 KGHSH, CDR2 LQKENI. The V end was cut by 1 base, the J end by 0 bases, with 12 bases between. The CDR3 runs to 17 residues. In DNA form, the CDR3 reads TGTGCCAGCTCACCACTGCCACCAACCGCGAACACCGGGGAGCTGTTTTTT. Its translation is CASSPLPPTANTGELFF.

The table lists this clonotype with many counts. The rearrangement uses TRBV5-1 and TRBJ1-4, with 8 bases aligning to TRBD1. Germline trimming cut 0 bases from V and 0 bases from J; bases unmatched to any gene: 1. This CDR3 is built from 16 residues. Germline CDR1 SGHRS, CDR2 YFSETQ. Here the CDR3 reads CASSLGTGTTNEKLFF. Written as DNA, the CDR3 is TGCGCCAGCAGCTTGGGGACAGGGACAACTAATGAAAAACTGTTTTTT.

The sample holds many counts of this clonotype. The rearrangement links TRBV28 to TRBJ2-1; perhaps TRBD2 as D (6 bases). The germline gives CDR1 MDHEN, CDR2 SYDVKM. V gave up 6 bases and J gave up 9 bases, with 21 bases separating them. The CDR3 contains 15 residues. The DNA for the CDR3 is TGTGCCAGCAGGGGGGGTGGCGTAGCTGCCGGTGAGCAGTTCTTC. This translates into CASRGGGVAAGEQFF.

About this clonotype: Compared with germline, one end of the junction differs, possibly owing to a read error. The chain links TRBV2 to TRBJ1-1; 9 nucleotides agree with TRBD1. The CDR3 has 14 residues. Germline V CDR1 and CDR2: SNHLY, FYNNEI. The CDR3 coding sequence is TGTGTCAGCAGTGTACAGGGGGCGAGCACTGAAGCTTTCTTT. It translates to CVSSVQGASTEAFF.

The chain links TRBV3-1 to TRBJ2-1; 11 bases fit TRBD2. Germline values: CDR1 LGHDT, CDR2 YNNKEL (reference sequence). This CDR3 contains 15 residues. The V segment lost 6 bases and the J segment 3 bases; nucleotides outside the gene matches: 4. For the CDR3, the DNA is TGTGCCAGCAGTCCTAGCGGGGGGCTCTACAATGAGCAGTTCTTC. Translation: CASSPSGGLYNEQFF.

There are many counts of this clonotype. The chain recombines TRBV7-7 with TRBJ2-7, with a tentative D call TRBD2 (5 bases). CDR3 length equals 15 residues. Between the trimmed V and J ends, which lost 2 bases and 5 bases, there was a span of 16 bases. Germline CDR1 and CDR2: SSHAT and FNYEAQ (reference sequence). The CDR3 sequence is CASSLRPGGLDEQYF. In DNA, the CDR3 is TGTGCCAGCAGCTTAAGGCCAGGCGGGCTCGACGAGCAGTACTTC. Looking up the rest from reference TRBV7-7 and TRBJ2-7 gives the full variable domain: GAGVSQSPRYKVTKRGQDVTLRCDPISSHATLYWYQQALGQGPEFLTYFNYEAQPDKSGLPSDRFSAERPEGSISTLTIQRTEQRDSAMYRCASSLRPGGLDEQYFGPGTRLTVT.

This clonotype came up many times. The chain recombines TRBV30 with TRBJ2-1, with 8 nucleotides matching TRBD1. Germline V CDR1 and CDR2: GTSNPN, SVGIG (reference sequence). The V segment lost 4 bases and the J segment 13 bases; nucleotides outside the gene matches: 24. The CDR3 covers 17 residues. The CDR3 region is CAWKLGIIRAGGAGQFF. As DNA, the CDR3 is TGTGCCTGGAAGTTGGGGATAATTCGGGCAGGGGGCGCAGGTCAGTTCTTC.

Concerning this clonotype itself: Since the CDR3 does not end with the conserved phenylalanine or tryptophan, this likely comes from a read error. This chain uses TRBV10-3 with TRBJ2-1, with D tentatively TRBD1 or TRBD2 (6 bases each). The CDR3 contains 17 residues. From germline, CDR1 is ENHRY and CDR2 SYGVKD. The V end lost 6 bases, the J end lost 0 bases, and 18 bases lay between the germline ends. CDR3 in amino acids: CAISDNWGARSYNEQFI. As DNA, the CDR3 is TGTGCCATCAGCGACAACTGGGGGGCCCGCTCCTACAATGAGCAGTTCATC.

This clonotype was picked up many times. The chain joins TRBV18 to TRBJ1-1; perhaps TRBD1 as D (5 bases). The CDR3 has 14 residues. In germline, CDR1 is KGHSH, CDR2 LQKENI. The V and J ends lost 1 base and 0 bases respectively, with 6 bases between them. CDR3: CASSPQGLNTEAFF. The CDR3 DNA reads TGTGCCAGCTCACCACAGGGGCTGAACACTGAAGCTTTCTTT.

This clonotype was found many times. This sequence joins TRBV6-2 or TRBV6-3 and TRBJ2-1; D is possibly TRBD1 (5 bases). V was cut by 1 base and J by 4 bases, with 11 bases left in between. Germline V CDR1 and CDR2: MNHEY, SVGEGT. There are 15 residues in the CDR3. The CDR3 DNA reads as TGTGCCAGCAGTTACTTTTCGACAGAGTACAATGAGCAGTTCTTC. This encodes CASSYFSTEYNEQFF.

The chain carries TRBV5-5 and TRBJ2-5, with a possible D match to TRBD1 (6 bases). Germline V gene data show CDR1 as SGHKS and CDR2 as YYEKEE (reference sequence). The V end was cut by 4 bases, the J end by 5 bases, with 18 bases between. The length of the CDR3 is 15 residues. The CDR3 DNA reads TGTGCCAGCAGCCCCGCTGGTAGGGGGTGGGAGACCCAGTACTTC. Protein product: CASSPAGRGWETQYF.

This clonotype appeared many times. CDR3 coding DNA: TGCGCCAGCAGCAGAACTAGCGGAGCGTACAATGAGCAGTTCTTC. Translated, it gives CASSRTSGAYNEQFF. The chain has TRBV5-1 and TRBJ2-1; 8 bases line up with TRBD2. CDR1 is SGHRS, CDR2 YFSETQ, per germline. The CDR3 consists of 15 residues. Trimming removed 4 bases from V and 4 bases from J; junction bases left unmatched: 7.

This clonotype was seen many times. This chain connects TRBV5-1 to TRBJ2-6; 8 nucleotides align to TRBD1. The CDR3 runs to 17 residues. Germline V gene data show CDR1 as SGHRS and CDR2 as YFSETQ. The V segment lost 2 bases and the J segment 2 bases; nucleotides outside the gene matches: 6. Here the CDR3 reads CASSFSGGGAGANVLTF. DNA for the CDR3: TGCGCCAGCAGCTTCTCAGGGGGCGGAGCTGGGGCCAACGTCCTGACTTTC.

The rearrangement links TRBV11-2 to TRBJ1-5, with unresolved D. V was trimmed by 2 bases and J by 6 bases, leaving 11 bases between them. The CDR3 covers 14 residues. Germline CDR1 reads SGHAT; CDR2 reads FQNNGV. The CDR3 region has the DNA TGTGCCAGCAGCTTACGTCCCCGGGCTCAGCCCCAGCATTTT. Amino acid sequence: CASSLRPRAQPQHF. Together with reference TRBV11-2 and TRBJ1-5, the CDR3 gives the full variable domain: EAGVAQSPRYKIIEKRQSVAFWCNPISGHATLYWYQQILGQGPKLLIQFQNNGVVDDSQLPKDRFSAERLKGVDSTLKIQPAKLEDSAVYLCASSLRPRAQPQHFGDGTRLSIL.

A remark on this clonotype: Germline and junction disagree at one end, which may indicate a read error. This chain joins TRBV9 and TRBJ1-2; 8 nucleotides align to TRBD1. CDR3 length: 14 amino acids. The germline CDR1 and CDR2 sequences are SGDLS and YYNGEE. The CDR3 sequence: CASSPLGTGHGDPF. CDR3 in DNA: TGTGCCAGCAGCCCCCTTGGGACAGGCCATGGCGACCCCTTC.

This clonotype was counted ten times or more. V gene TRBV28 combines with J gene TRBJ1-5; D is possibly TRBD1 (6 bases). Trimming removed 4 bases at V and 3 bases at J, with 13 bases between. Germline CDR1 is MDHEN and CDR2 is SYDVKM. This CDR3 region has 15 residues. The CDR3 region is CASSYYGQYNQPQHF. The CDR3 coding sequence is TGTGCCAGCAGTTACTACGGACAGTACAATCAGCCCCAGCATTTT.